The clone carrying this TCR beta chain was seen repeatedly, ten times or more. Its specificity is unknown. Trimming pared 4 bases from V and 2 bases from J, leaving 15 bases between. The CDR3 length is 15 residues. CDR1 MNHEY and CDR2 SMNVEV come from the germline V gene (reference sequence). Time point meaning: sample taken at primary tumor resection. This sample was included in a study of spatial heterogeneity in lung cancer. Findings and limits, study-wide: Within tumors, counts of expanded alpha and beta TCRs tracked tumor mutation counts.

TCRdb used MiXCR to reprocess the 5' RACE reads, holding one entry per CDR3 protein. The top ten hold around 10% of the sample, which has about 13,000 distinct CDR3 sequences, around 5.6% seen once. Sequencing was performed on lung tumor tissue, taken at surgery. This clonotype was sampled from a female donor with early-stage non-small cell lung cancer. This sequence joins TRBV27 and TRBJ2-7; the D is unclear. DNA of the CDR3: TGTGCCAGCAGTTCCCCATCGGGCGGTACCTACGAGCAGTACTTC. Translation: CASSSPSGGTYEQYF.